These 30 T cell receptor beta chains share one sample of origin, sequenced in a study of radiation and T cells in renal cell carcinoma. Indicated time point: blood 4 weeks post-SBRT, at nephrectomy. The treatment denotes: 15 Gy SBRT to primary tumor, nephrectomy 4 weeks later. Libraries were prepared by immunoSEQ multiplex PCR; TCRdb keeps only in-frame clonotypes and omits some of them. This repertoire shows about 73,000 clones, approximately 82% found once; its top ten account for about 2.4%. This sample comprised blood, obtained from a patient whose treatment included radiotherapy and nephrectomy. All receptors derive from a woman aged 55 to 70 with renal cell carcinoma.

The V call is TRBV5-1, the J call TRBJ1-2, with D tentatively TRBD1 (6 bases). Germline CDR1 and CDR2: SGHRS and YFSETQ. The CDR3 spans 14 residues. Trimming stripped 4 bases from V and 10 bases from J, with 20 bases between. CDR3 in DNA: TGCGCCAGCAGCCCCCAGGACAGATTTTCGACCTACACCTTC. Its protein is CASSPQDRFSTYTF.

The chain couples TRBV19 to TRBJ2-1; 7 bases are shared with TRBD2. This CDR3 comprises 17 residues. CDR1 is LNHDA, CDR2 SQIVND, per germline (reference sequence). Losses at the gene ends were 4 bases for V and 7 bases for J; bases not matched to a gene: 16. CDR3 nucleotide sequence: TGTGCCAGTAGTAGGGGGGGAGGAGCCTCCCGCATGAATGAGCAGTTCTTC. Translating it yields CASSRGGGASRMNEQFF. Combining the CDR3 with reference TRBV19 and TRBJ2-1 gives the whole variable domain DGGITQSPKYLFRKEGQNVTLSCEQNLNHDAMYWYRQDPGQGLRLIYYSQIVNDFQKGDIAEGYSVSREKKESFPLTVTSAQKNPTAFYLCASSRGGGASRMNEQFFGPGTRLTVL.

The rearrangement joins TRBV28 to TRBJ1-2, with 10 bases fitting TRBD1. The CDR3 contains 16 residues. The ends lost 9 bases at V and 8 bases at J; junction bases unmatched: 18. Germline V gene lookup returns CDR1 MDHEN and CDR2 SYDVKM. The DNA for the CDR3 is TGTGCCAGTAGTAGGACAGGGGGGGCCTTTTCGACGGGCTACACCTTC. Encoded protein: CASSRTGGAFSTGYTF.

The chain recombines TRBV4-1 with TRBJ2-1; possibly TRBD1 for D (6 bases). Trimming cost V 3 bases and J 3 bases, with 12 bases left between them. This CDR3 comprises 15 residues. Germline CDR1 reads MGHRA; CDR2 reads YSYEKL. This CDR3 reads CASSQLKDSYNEQFF. CDR3 sequence (DNA): TGCGCCAGCAGCCAGTTAAAGGACAGCTACAATGAGCAGTTCTTC.

The chain couples TRBV19 to TRBJ2-2, with D possibly matching TRBD1 (5 bases). The CDR3 has 15 residues. Germline V gene sequence: CDR1 LNHDA, CDR2 SQIVND (reference sequence). Trimming removed 4 bases from V and 4 bases from J, with 13 bases in between. This chain's CDR3 is CASSRQGSSTGELFF. The CDR3 DNA follows: TGTGCCAGTAGTAGGCAGGGATCGAGCACCGGGGAGCTGTTTTTT. Based on the CDR3 plus reference TRBV19 and TRBJ2-2, the full variable domain is DGGITQSPKYLFRKEGQNVTLSCEQNLNHDAMYWYRQDPGQGLRLIYYSQIVNDFQKGDIAEGYSVSREKKESFPLTVTSAQKNPTAFYLCASSRQGSSTGELFFGEGSRLTVL.

The chain links TRBV27 to TRBJ1-5, with D unresolved. The CDR3 spans 13 residues. Looked up from germline, CDR1 is MNHEY and CDR2 is SMNVEV (reference sequence). The ends were cut back, 2 bases at V and 1 base at J, with 3 bases in the middle. CDR3 residues: CASSLHSNQPQHF. CDR3 nucleotides: TGTGCCAGCAGTTTACACAGCAATCAGCCCCAGCATTTT.

The chain carries TRBV5-1 and TRBJ2-5; TRBD1 matches 8 bases. Germline V gene lookup returns CDR1 SGHRS and CDR2 YFSETQ. The length of the CDR3 is 15 residues. V trimming: 0 bases; J trimming: 5 bases; junction bases outside the gene matches: 6. This CDR3 reads CASSLAQGAIETQYF. CDR3 coding DNA: TGCGCCAGCAGCTTGGCCCAGGGGGCGATTGAGACCCAGTACTTC. The full variable domain, with the rest looked up from reference TRBV5-1 and TRBJ2-5, is KAGVTQTPRYLIKTRGQQVTLSCSPISGHRSVSWYQQTPGQGLQFLFEYFSETQRNKGNFPGRFSGRQFSNSRSEMNVSTLELGDSALYLCASSLAQGAIETQYFGPGTRLLVL.

The chain uses TRBV7-2 and TRBJ2-7; 9 nucleotides align to TRBD2. The CDR3 has 15 amino acids. Germline CDR1 is SGHTA and CDR2 is FQGNSA. J gave up 10 bases and V 0 bases, and 10 bases lay outside the gene matches. The CDR3 sequence: CASSLAFLAGAPQYF. The CDR3 DNA follows: TGTGCCAGCAGCTTAGCTTTTTTAGCGGGGGCGCCTCAGTACTTC. Full variable domain (remainder filled in from reference TRBV7-2 and TRBJ2-7): GAGVSQSPSNKVTEKGKDVELRCDPISGHTALYWYRQSLGQGLEFLIYFQGNSAPDKSGLPSDRFSAERTGGSVSTLTIQRTQQEDSAVYLCASSLAFLAGAPQYFGPGTRLTVT.

This clone was detected a few times. The chain links TRBV27 to TRBJ1-5; 9 nucleotides align to TRBD1. There are 15 residues in the CDR3. Trimming at V came to 5 bases and at J to 2 bases, leaving 4 bases not matched to a gene. Germline V gene lookup returns CDR1 MNHEY and CDR2 SMNVEV (reference sequence). The CDR3 reads CASSRDRAGNQPQHF. The DNA for the CDR3 is TGTGCCAGCAGTCGGGACAGGGCGGGCAATCAGCCCCAGCATTTT.

This chain connects TRBV18 to TRBJ1-2; 11 bases match TRBD1. This CDR3 region has 15 residues. Trimming at V came to 6 bases and at J to 4 bases, leaving 7 bases not matched to a gene. Germline V gives CDR1 KGHSH, CDR2 LQKENI. The CDR3 is CASSPGTGGFYGYTF. The DNA for the CDR3 is TGTGCCAGCTCCCCAGGGACAGGGGGTTTCTATGGCTACACCTTC. The full variable domain, in which reference TRBV18 and TRBJ1-2 provide the parts outside the CDR3, is NAGVMQNPRHLVRRRGQEARLRCSPMKGHSHVYWYRQLPEEGLKFMVYLQKENIIDESGMPKERFSAEFPKEGPSILRIQQVVRGDSAAYFCASSPGTGGFYGYTFGSGTRLTVV.

The table lists this clone with a few counts. The germline gene is not matched at one end of the junction; a read error may be the cause. This chain joins TRBV20-1 and TRBJ1-1; a possible D gene is TRBD1 (5 bases). The CDR3 loop spans 11 amino acids. Germline CDR1 is DFQATT and CDR2 is SNEGSKA (reference sequence). Here the CDR3 DNA reads TGCAGTGCTAGAGCCCCGGGACGTTCGGCATTT. Its translation is CSARAPGRSAF.

This clone was observed once. The J gene is TRBJ1-1, the V gene TRBV7-3, with a possible D match to TRBD1 (6 bases). Trimming cost V 2 bases and J 0 bases, with 13 bases left between them. This CDR3 has 16 residues. Germline-derived CDR1 and CDR2 are SGHTA and FQGTGA. CDR3 region: CASSLGGEGMNTEAFF. The DNA of the CDR3 is TGTGCCAGCAGCTTAGGGGGCGAGGGAATGAACACTGAAGCTTTCTTT.

The chain has TRBV7-9 and TRBJ2-1; possible D gene TRBD1, 5 bases. The CDR3 has 12 residues. The germline V and J ends were trimmed by 5 bases and 6 bases, with 8 bases remaining between them. Germline V gives CDR1 SEHNR, CDR2 FQNEAQ (reference sequence). The CDR3 DNA is TGTGCCAGCAGCCTACAGGCCAATGAGCAGTTCTTC. This translates into CASSLQANEQFF.

The gene calls are TRBV28 and TRBJ1-2; 8 positions agree with TRBD1. V shed 4 bases and J 3 bases; nucleotides not matched to a gene: 7. Germline V gives CDR1 MDHEN, CDR2 SYDVKM. The CDR3 is 15 residues long. In DNA, the CDR3 is TGTGCCAGCAGTTGGCTGGACAGGGAGGACTATGGCTACACCTTC. This encodes CASSWLDREDYGYTF.

The V and J genes are TRBV6-5 and TRBJ1-5; D is uncertain. Per germline, CDR1 MNHEY and CDR2 SVGAGI. V was cut by 1 base and J by 0 bases, with 1 base left in between. The CDR3 is made up of 13 amino acids. CDR3 protein: CASSYYSNQPQHF. The CDR3 DNA follows: TGTGCCAGCAGTTACTATAGCAATCAGCCCCAGCATTTT.

This clone was seen only a few times. The V and J genes are TRBV2 and TRBJ2-7; 8 nucleotides agree with TRBD2. The V and J ends lost 9 bases and 1 base, in that order; junction bases with no gene match: 8. This CDR3 region has 14 residues. CDR1 is SNHLY and CDR2 is FYNNEI in the germline V gene. DNA for the CDR3: TGTGCCAGACTTATGCTAGCGGGTTCCTACGAGCAGTACTTC. Protein product: CARLMLAGSYEQYF.

J is TRBJ2-1 and V is TRBV7-2, with D hard to call. The V gene's germline CDR1 is SGHTA and CDR2 FQGNSA. Between the trimmed V and J ends, which lost 5 bases and 10 bases, there was a span of 12 bases. The CDR3 is 12 residues long. The DNA for the CDR3 is TGTGCCAGCAGCCGAACTATTCTGGAGCAGTTCTTC. Translation: CASSRTILEQFF. Based on the CDR3 plus reference TRBV7-2 and TRBJ2-1, the full variable domain is GAGVSQSPSNKVTEKGKDVELRCDPISGHTALYWYRQSLGQGLEFLIYFQGNSAPDKSGLPSDRFSAERTGGSVSTLTIQRTQQEDSAVYLCASSRTILEQFFGPGTRLTVL.

This chain connects TRBV28 to TRBJ1-4; 8 bases are a match to TRBD1. CDR3 length: 15 residues. Germline CDR1 is MDHEN and CDR2 is SYDVKM. J gave up 8 bases and V 4 bases, and 9 bases lay outside the gene matches. DNA for the CDR3: TGTGCCAGCAGTTCCGCACAGGGGGGAAGAGAAAAACTGTTTTTT. Protein sequence: CASSSAQGGREKLFF.

The chain links TRBV11-1 to TRBJ2-1; 8 bases are a match to TRBD2. V trimming: 5 bases; J trimming: 9 bases; junction bases outside the gene matches: 3. Germline V gives CDR1 SGHAT, CDR2 FQDESV (reference sequence). The CDR3 loop spans 12 amino acids. The CDR3 spells CASSRAGAEQFF. The CDR3 DNA reads TGTGCCAGCAGCCGAGCGGGAGCTGAGCAGTTCTTC.

The chain links TRBV5-8 to TRBJ1-2; 10 positions match TRBD1. Germline loops: CDR1 SGHTS, CDR2 YDEGEE. The CDR3 is 15 amino acids. V lost 4 bases to trimming and J lost 5 bases; unmatched junction nucleotides: 8. In DNA form, the CDR3 reads TGTGCCAGCAGCGTTGACAGGGGGCCGCCTTATGGCTACACCTTC. Translation gives CASSVDRGPPYGYTF.

This chain links TRBV30 with TRBJ1-2, with D possibly matching TRBD1 (5 bases). This CDR3 is 13 amino acids long. Germline loops: CDR1 GTSNPN, CDR2 SVGIG (reference sequence). V was clipped by 5 bases and J by 0 bases, with 10 bases between them. CDR3 sequence reads: CAWRGPANYGYTF. The DNA for the CDR3 is TGTGCCTGGCGGGGCCCCGCTAACTATGGCTACACCTTC.

The V gene is TRBV15, the J gene TRBJ2-1; D is unresolved. Germline values: CDR1 LNHNV, CDR2 YYDKDF (reference sequence). Trimming pared 1 base from V and 2 bases from J, leaving 3 bases between. The CDR3 extends over 13 amino acids. In DNA form, the CDR3 reads TGTGCCACCAGCAGAGCCCCCTACAATGAGCAGTTCTTC. Amino acids: CATSRAPYNEQFF.

This rearrangement joins TRBV4-1 to TRBJ1-6, with no clear D. CDR3 length: 16 residues. Germline V gene data show CDR1 as MGHRA and CDR2 as YSYEKL. The germline V and J ends were trimmed by 0 bases and 5 bases, with 11 bases remaining between them. CDR3 bases: TGCGCCAGCAGCCAAGAGTGGCGACGGGATAATTCACCCCTCCACTTT. It translates to CASSQEWRRDNSPLHF.

This clone was observed a handful of times. This chain links TRBV4-3 with TRBJ2-7, with a tentative D call TRBD1 (6 bases). This CDR3 comprises 15 residues. The germline CDR1 and CDR2 sequences are LGHNA and YSLEER. V gave up 4 bases and J gave up 3 bases, with 16 bases separating them. This CDR3 reads CASSPYRDTLYEQYF. CDR3 bases: TGCGCCAGCAGCCCGTACCGGGACACCCTCTACGAGCAGTACTTC.

For the CDR3, the DNA is TGTGCCACCCGACTAGCGGGAGTACCCGGGGAGCTGTTTTTT. Translated: CATRLAGVPGELFF. The rearrangement uses TRBV27 and TRBJ2-2, with TRBD2 matching over 12 bases. V shed 10 bases and J 6 bases; nucleotides not matched to a gene: 6. CDR3 length: 14 amino acids. Germline assignment: CDR1 MNHEY and CDR2 SMNVEV (reference sequence).

The chain recombines TRBV28 with TRBJ1-5; D remains ambiguous. Germline V gene lookup returns CDR1 MDHEN and CDR2 SYDVKM. The germline V and J ends were trimmed by 4 bases and 2 bases, with 12 bases remaining between them. The CDR3 length is 15 residues. The CDR3 sequence: CASSSSNWGNQPQHF. The DNA of the CDR3 is TGTGCCAGCAGTTCGTCAAACTGGGGCAATCAGCCCCAGCATTTT.

The chain recombines TRBV6-5 with TRBJ1-5, with TRBD1 matching over 8 bases. Germline V gene data show CDR1 as MNHEY and CDR2 as SVGAGI. The V segment lost 9 bases and the J segment 7 bases; nucleotides outside the gene matches: 5. This CDR3 has 12 amino acids. This CDR3 reads CASRTGNQPQHF. CDR3 DNA sequence: TGTGCCAGTCGGACAGGGAACCAGCCCCAGCATTTT.

The rearrangement joins TRBV7-2 to TRBJ2-7, with TRBD1 matching over 7 bases. V lost 6 bases to trimming and J lost 2 bases; unmatched junction nucleotides: 4. The germline gives CDR1 SGHTA, CDR2 FQGNSA. CDR3 size: 13 residues. The CDR3 coding sequence is TGTGCCAGCAGTTATAGGGGGCCCTACGAGCAGTACTTC. This encodes CASSYRGPYEQYF.

This clone has more than one count but fewer than ten. The V call is TRBV11-2, the J call TRBJ1-1; D call uncertain. Germline V lookup: CDR1 SGHAT, CDR2 FQNNGV. Trimming took 4 bases from V and 1 from J, leaving 7 bases between them. CDR3 length: 13 amino acids. The DNA of the CDR3 is TGTGCCAGCAGCTCGTCACGGAACACTGAAGCTTTCTTT. As protein: CASSSSRNTEAFF.

This chain connects TRBV11-2 to TRBJ2-1; D remains ambiguous. This CDR3 region has 15 residues. Germline assignment: CDR1 SGHAT and CDR2 FQNNGV. V was clipped by 0 bases and J by 7 bases, with 13 bases between them. CDR3: CASSLERLFTNEQFF. The CDR3 region has the DNA TGTGCCAGCAGCTTAGAGAGACTCTTTACGAATGAGCAGTTCTTC.